Listed below are T cell receptor beta chains from one sample, sequenced in a study of blood T cells in healthy people across ages. TCRdb redid the calling of the 5' RACE reads with MiXCR, one entry per CDR3 protein. This repertoire shows some 890,000 distinct CDR3 sequences, approximately 32% found once; its top ten account for roughly 10%. Separately, the same data were catalogued under a study of T cells of mothers and their children.

Sequencing was performed on blood. These receptors were collected from a woman aged 35 to 49 in good health. The CDR3 runs from the conserved cysteine through the conserved F or W. The D gene is left open where the match is weak. Expanded clones are given a class, and other clones once, few, many or no size at all.

d_call	v_call	j_call	clone_size	cdr3_aa	cdr3_nt
.	TRBV5-1	TRBJ2-1	many	CASSLAPTSGYNEQFF	TGCGCCAGCAGCCTCGCCCCCACATCGGGGTACAATGAGCAGTTCTTC
TRBD2	TRBV29-1	TRBJ2-3	few	CSVEALAGGLTDTQYF	TGCAGCGTTGAGGCCCTAGCGGGGGGACTCACAGATACGCAGTATTTT
.	TRBV5-1	TRBJ1-4	few	CASSITGANEKLFF	TGCGCCAGCAGCATTACCGGGGCTAATGAAAAACTGTTTTTT
TRBD1	TRBV12-3/TRBV12-4	TRBJ2-5	.	CARSLRTGGDQETQYF	TGTGCCCGCAGTTTAAGGACAGGGGGGGATCAAGAGACCCAGTACTTC
.	TRBV10-3	TRBJ1-1	.	CAISRDLLDTEAFF	TGTGCCATCAGCAGGGACCTTTTGGACACTGAAGCTTTCTTT
TRBD1	TRBV7-9	TRBJ1-2	.	CASSASQQGKFGYTF	TGTGCCAGCAGCGCATCGCAACAGGGGAAGTTTGGCTACACCTTC
.	TRBV15	TRBJ2-3	few	CATSGTMLDTQYF	TGTGCCACCAGCGGCACCATGCTAGATACGCAGTATTTT
.	TRBV29-1	TRBJ2-3	.	CSVTRTATDTQYF	TGCAGCGTTACCCGGACAGCCACAGATACACAGTATTTT
.	TRBV2	TRBJ1-1	.	CASSPGKMNTEAFF	TGTGCCAGCAGTCCGGGGAAAATGAACACTGAAGCTTTCTTT
TRBD2	TRBV4-2	TRBJ2-3	.	CASSRQTSGGAADTQYF	TGTGCCAGCAGCCGGCAGACTAGCGGGGGGGCCGCGGATACGCAGTATTTT
.	TRBV28	TRBJ1-4	.	CASSSTRGATNEKLFF	TGTGCCAGCAGTTCTACCCGGGGGGCAACTAATGAAAAACTGTTTTTT
TRBD1	TRBV28	TRBJ2-7	.	CASSFLTGLTYEQYF	TGTGCCAGCAGTTTCCTGACAGGGCTTACCTACGAGCAGTACTTC
.	TRBV7-2	TRBJ1-2	.	CASSLAGGHLNYGYTF	TGTGCCAGCAGCTTAGCGGGTGGCCATCTTAACTATGGCTACACCTTC
.	TRBV5-1	TRBJ1-1	few	CASSLSGPGSTEAFF	TGCGCCAGTAGTCTCTCCGGCCCCGGGAGCACTGAGGCTTTCTTT
.	TRBV13	TRBJ1-2	many	CASSLSQNYGYTF	TGTGCCAGCAGCTTATCACAGAACTATGGCTACACCTTC
.	TRBV4-1	TRBJ2-7	many	CASSQNAGTISYEQYF	TGCGCCAGCAGCCAAAACGCCGGGACAATAAGCTACGAGCAGTACTTC
.	TRBV11-2	TRBJ2-3	many	CASSRAGRTDTQYF	TGTGCCAGCAGCCGGGCGGGGAGAACAGATACGCAGTATTTT
TRBD1	TRBV5-1	TRBJ2-3	.	CASSYYGQGSTDTQYF	TGCGCCAGCAGCTACTACGGACAGGGCAGTACAGATACGCAGTATTTT
.	TRBV29-1	TRBJ1-2	many	CSSWTGNYGYTF	TGCAGCAGCTGGACGGGGAACTATGGCTACACCTTC
.	TRBV7-9	TRBJ1-4	few	CASAGQRGRLFF	TGTGCCAGCGCGGGTCAAAGGGGCCGGCTGTTTTTT
TRBD1	TRBV7-2	TRBJ1-4	few	CASSPRKWRGLPATNEKLFF	TGTGCCAGCAGCCCCCGAAAGTGGAGGGGGCTACCTGCAACTAATGAAAAACTGTTTTTT
.	TRBV20-1	TRBJ2-3	many	CSAGTGDTQYF	TGCAGTGCTGGGACCGGAGATACGCAGTATTTT
.	TRBV6-2/TRBV6-3	TRBJ2-7	.	CASSYWGQQYF	TGTGCCAGCAGTTACTGGGGCCAGCAGTACTTC
.	TRBV12-3/TRBV12-4	TRBJ1-2	.	CASSLGFGGSYGYTF	TGTGCCAGCAGTTTAGGATTTGGGGGAAGCTACGGCTACACCTTC
.	TRBV28	TRBJ2-3	.	CASRLGGRDTQYF	TGTGCCAGCAGGCTAGGGGGAAGAGATACGCAGTATTTT
.	TRBV28	TRBJ1-1	.	CASRSVRGASTEAFF	TGTGCCAGCAGGTCCGTGCGCGGAGCAAGCACTGAAGCTTTCTTT
TRBD1	TRBV18	TRBJ1-2	many	CASSPSGTGITNYGYTF	TGTGCCAGCTCACCAAGTGGGACAGGGATCACAAACTATGGCTACACCTTC
.	TRBV5-6	TRBJ1-1	.	CASSFPITSQSPTEAFF	TGTGCCAGCAGCTTCCCGATAACTTCACAGTCCCCCACTGAAGCTTTCTTT
TRBD2	TRBV7-9	TRBJ2-5	.	CASSIGLDRETQYF	TGTGCCAGCAGCATCGGACTAGATCGAGAGACCCAGTACTTC
TRBD2	TRBV11-2	TRBJ2-1	once	CASADWGGTNNEQFF	TGTGCTTCAGCGGATTGGGGGGGTACAAACAATGAGCAGTTCTTC
.	TRBV4-1	TRBJ1-2	few	CAGSQVPQTNYGYTF	TGCGCCGGCAGCCAAGTACCCCAAACTAACTATGGCTACACCTTC
.	TRBV29-1	TRBJ1-2	many	CSVDVGAADYGYTF	TGCAGCGTTGATGTGGGGGCAGCAGACTATGGCTACACCTTC
TRBD2	TRBV5-4	TRBJ2-5	.	CASSNDMGGGQETQYF	TGTGCCAGCAGTAATGATATGGGCGGGGGCCAAGAGACCCAGTACTTC
.	TRBV5-1	TRBJ2-3	few	CASSLAQGGLWSDTQYF	TGCGCCAGCAGCTTGGCTCAGGGTGGGTTGTGGTCAGATACGCAGTATTTT
.	TRBV7-3	TRBJ1-1	many	CASSLSGNTEAFF	TGTGCCAGCAGCTTATCAGGGAACACTGAAGCTTTCTTT
.	TRBV18	TRBJ1-4	.	CASSPNTPPNEKLFF	TGTGCCAGCTCACCAAATACGCCGCCCAATGAAAAACTGTTTTTT
.	TRBV18	TRBJ2-4	once	CASSPPPGIQYF	TGTGCCAGCTCACCACCGCCTGGGATTCAGTACTTC
.	TRBV5-1	TRBJ2-7	many	CASSLLGDSYEQYF	TGCGCCAGCAGCTTGCTAGGGGACTCCTACGAGCAGTACTTC
.	TRBV5-1	TRBJ1-1	few	CASSLGPGLNTEAFF	TGTGCCAGCAGCTTGGGGCCAGGGTTGAACACTGAAGCTTTCTTT
.	TRBV24-1	TRBJ2-7	few	CATSESPRGEQYF	TGTGCCACCAGTGAATCCCCCCGGGGCGAGCAGTACTTC
.	TRBV20-1	TRBJ2-7	many	CSARRFRPHEQYF	TGCAGTGCTAGGCGTTTTCGTCCCCACGAGCAGTACTTC
TRBD1	TRBV20-1	TRBJ1-4	few	CSASTGVGEKLFF	TGCAGTGCTAGTACAGGGGTGGGGGAAAAACTGTTTTTT
.	TRBV7-2	TRBJ2-7	few	CASSPTGIPEQYF	TGTGCCAGCAGCCCGACCGGGATCCCAGAGCAGTACTTC
.	TRBV7-2	TRBJ2-6	few	CASSPRTPFSGANVLTF	TGTGCCAGCAGCCCCCGGACCCCGTTCTCTGGGGCCAACGTCCTGACTTTC